This TCR beta chain was sequenced in a study of shared clonotypes between healthy human individuals. Germline assignment: CDR1 SGHTA and CDR2 FQGNSA. The V segment lost 5 bases and the J segment 3 bases; nucleotides outside the gene matches: 10. The CDR3 is 16 residues long. Generated by immunoSEQ multiplex PCR, the TCRdb table keeps only in-frame clones and is missing some. The sample yields approximately 82,000 clones, around 57% seen once. The TCR sequence derives from a man in his thirties or forties in good health. The chain uses TRBV7-2 and TRBJ2-7; 10 nucleotides agree with TRBD2. The sequencing sample was made of memory CD8+ T cells sorted from blood. Noted subset: CD45RO+ cells pooled with CCR7-negative TemRA cells. Here the CDR3 reads CASSPRLAGYDYEQYF. The CDR3 nucleotides read TGTGCCAGCAGCCCTCGACTAGCGGGTTATGACTACGAGCAGTACTTC.